A single sample gave rise to the 28 T cell receptor beta chains below, sequenced in a study of T cells in Graves' hyperthyroidism and ophthalmopathy. The investigators amplified TCR beta CDR3 regions from RNA transcripts. First-round RT-PCR of the TCR CDR3 relied on the HTBI primer set. TCRdb ran MiXCR on the multiplex PCR reads and lists one entry per CDR3 protein. The table has under 350,000 distinct CDR3 sequences, roughly 23% seen once. The sequencing input was blood. Every receptor here comes from a woman aged 50 to 60 with Graves' hyperthyroidism.

This clonotype was seen more than once but under ten times. Mismatch with germline at one junction end may stem from a read error. The chain has TRBV20-1 and TRBJ1-1; no reliable D call. The CDR3 has 14 residues. CDR1 DFQATT and CDR2 SNEGSKA come from the germline V gene (reference sequence). Written as DNA, the CDR3 is TGCGGTGCTAGAGATCGGTCCTTTGCAAGGGAAGCTTTCTTT. Translation gives CGARDRSFAREAFF.

In this sample, this clonotype turned up many times. This chain joins TRBV29-1 and TRBJ2-7; D gene unclear. The CDR3 runs to 12 residues. V was pared by 0 bases and J by 3 bases, with 6 bases between. Germline V CDR1 and CDR2: SQVTM, ANQGSEA. For the CDR3, the DNA is TGCAGCGTTGAAGAGGGGATCTACGAGCAGTACTTC. This sequence encodes CSVEEGIYEQYF.

This clonotype was seen many times. This chain joins TRBV3-1 and TRBJ2-7; D call uncertain. Trimming stripped 5 bases from V and 5 bases from J, with 10 bases between. The germline V gene encodes CDR1 LGHDT and CDR2 YNNKEL (reference sequence). The CDR3 loop spans 12 amino acids. DNA for the CDR3: TGTGCCAGCAGCTCTAGTAGGCACGAGCAGTACTTC. It specifies CASSSSRHEQYF.

This clonotype was seen at least ten times. The rearrangement joins TRBV6-1 to TRBJ1-1; D ambiguous. The length of the CDR3 is 15 residues. Deletions cut 4 bases from V and 3 bases from J, with 15 bases between. Looked up from germline, CDR1 is MNHNS and CDR2 is SASEGT. This chain's CDR3 is CASSGRNGAYTEAFF. The CDR3 nucleotides read TGTGCCAGCAGTGGACGAAACGGCGCCTACACTGAAGCTTTCTTT.

This clonotype has just a few counts. The gene calls are TRBV5-1 and TRBJ1-2; D unresolved. The CDR3 extends over 14 amino acids. In germline, CDR1 is SGHRS, CDR2 YFSETQ. Trimming removed 0 bases from V and 5 bases from J, with 11 bases in between. The CDR3 loop reads CASSLGAGSYGYTF. The CDR3 region has the DNA TGCGCCAGCAGCTTGGGAGCAGGATCGTATGGCTACACCTTC.

V and J are TRBV6-1 and TRBJ2-5; 10 bases line up with TRBD1. This CDR3 spans 14 amino acids. Germline trimming cut 6 bases from V and 5 bases from J; bases unmatched to any gene: 6. Germline CDR1 and CDR2: MNHNS and SASEGT. As DNA, the CDR3 is TGTGCCAGCAGGGACAGGGGGGTTTACGAGACCCAGTACTTC. It yields the protein CASRDRGVYETQYF.

The V and J genes are TRBV29-1 and TRBJ2-6; D is ambiguous. The CDR3 is made up of 13 amino acids. V was trimmed by 7 bases and J by 2 bases, leaving 9 bases between them. CDR1 is SQVTM, CDR2 ANQGSEA, per germline. CDR3 bases: TGCAGCGGCACGAATCCTGGGGCCAACGTCCTGACTTTC. Translating it yields CSGTNPGANVLTF.

This chain links TRBV7-3 with TRBJ2-1; a weak D match, TRBD1 (6 bases). The V end lost 5 bases, the J end lost 6 bases, and 14 bases lay between the germline ends. Germline CDR1 is SGHTA and CDR2 is FQGTGA. The CDR3 length is 14 residues. The CDR3 reads CASSPNLQGNEQFF. Written as DNA, the CDR3 is TGTGCCAGCAGCCCAAACCTACAGGGCAATGAGCAGTTCTTC.

This clonotype was seen a handful of times. The rearrangement joins TRBV28 to TRBJ2-1; tentatively, D is TRBD2 (5 bases). The V gene's germline CDR1 is MDHEN and CDR2 SYDVKM. Trimming stripped 4 bases from V and 2 bases from J, with 18 bases between. The CDR3 extends over 17 amino acids. The DNA for the CDR3 is TGTGCCAGCAGTTCCCCCGTACTAGTCAATCCCTACAATGAGCAGTTCTTC. It is translated as CASSSPVLVNPYNEQFF.

This clonotype was recorded at least ten times. The chain combines TRBV6-1 with TRBJ2-7, with 11 nucleotides matching TRBD1. The CDR3 sequence is 15 residues long. The J segment lost 0 bases and the V segment lost 6 bases, leaving 4 bases of the junction unmatched. The germline V gene encodes CDR1 MNHNS and CDR2 SASEGT. The CDR3 is CASRAGTGGSYEQYF. DNA for the CDR3: TGTGCCAGCAGGGCTGGGACAGGGGGCTCCTACGAGCAGTACTTC.

Only a few counts were recorded for this clonotype. The V and J genes are TRBV11-2 and TRBJ2-3, with D possibly TRBD2 on 5 matching bases. This CDR3 contains 13 residues. The germline V gene encodes CDR1 SGHAT and CDR2 FQNNGV. V lost 4 bases and J 5 bases, leaving 10 bases between the germline ends. The CDR3 region is CASSSQTRDTQYF. The CDR3 DNA reads as TGTGCCAGCAGCTCACAAACTAGAGATACGCAGTATTTT.

This clonotype turned up a few times. The chain combines TRBV20-1 with TRBJ1-6; D unclear. The CDR3 sequence is 14 residues long. Germline assignment: CDR1 DFQATT and CDR2 SNEGSKA (reference sequence). V was trimmed by 6 bases and J by 7 bases, leaving 16 bases between them. In DNA form, the CDR3 reads TGCAGTGCCACCACCAGGACGGAGAATTCACCCCTCCACTTT. Encoded protein: CSATTRTENSPLHF.

The genes are TRBV7-9 and TRBJ2-3; 10 bases align to TRBD2. Trimming at V came to 7 bases and at J to 4 bases, leaving 5 bases not matched to a gene. CDR1 is SEHNR, CDR2 FQNEAQ, per germline (reference sequence). This CDR3 comprises 14 residues. The CDR3 is CASNLAGAADTQYF. DNA of the CDR3: TGTGCCAGCAACCTAGCGGGGGCCGCAGATACGCAGTATTTT. The variable domain in full, with the rest retrieved from reference TRBV7-9 and TRBJ2-3, is DTGVSQNPRHKITKRGQNVTFRCDPISEHNRLYWYRQTLGQGPEFLTYFQNEAQLEKSRLLSDRFSAERPKGSFSTLEIQRTEQGDSAMYLCASNLAGAADTQYFGPGTRLTVL.

This clonotype was counted ten times or more. The chain uses TRBV30 and TRBJ2-7; TRBD1 or TRBD2 may be the D gene (6 bases each). The CDR3 spans 13 residues. CDR1 GTSNPN and CDR2 SVGIG come from the germline V gene (reference sequence). Trimming took 2 bases from V and 3 from J, leaving 11 bases between them. This CDR3 is CAWSRGEVYEQYF. CDR3 in DNA: TGTGCCTGGAGTAGGGGGGAGGTCTACGAGCAGTACTTC.

The sample holds many counts of this clonotype. This chain connects TRBV5-1 to TRBJ2-5; 7 positions agree with TRBD2. This CDR3 is 17 amino acids long. V dropped 3 bases and J dropped 5; count of bases not matched to a gene: 16. CDR1 is SGHRS and CDR2 is YFSETQ in the germline V gene. The DNA of the CDR3 is TGCGCCAGCAGCTCCCTCAGGATCCAGCGGGAAGGGGAGACCCAGTACTTC. It specifies CASSSLRIQREGETQYF.

Comment on this clonotype: Because the CDR3 is missing its conserved closing phenylalanine or tryptophan, this is likely a read error. The rearrangement links TRBV20-1 to TRBJ2-7; tentatively, D is TRBD2 (5 bases). Trimming took off 3 bases at V and 3 bases at J, with 6 bases between the two ends. CDR3 length: 11 residues. Germline CDR1 reads DFQATT; CDR2 reads SNEGSKA (reference sequence). CDR3 sequence (DNA): TGCAGTGCTAGGGGGAGCTACGAGCAGTACCTC. This sequence encodes CSARGSYEQYL.

This rearrangement joins TRBV20-1 to TRBJ1-5, with D hard to call. The CDR3 is made up of 13 amino acids. Germline V CDR1 and CDR2: DFQATT, SNEGSKA (reference sequence). The CDR3 bases are TGCAGCCTCCACACAGCCGGTACTCAGCCCCAGCATTTT. It encodes CSLHTAGTQPQHF.

The chain recombines TRBV20-1 with TRBJ2-7, with D perhaps matching TRBD2 (5 bases). The CDR3 extends over 11 amino acids. Germline values: CDR1 DFQATT, CDR2 SNEGSKA (reference sequence). V lost 3 bases to trimming and J lost 7 bases, with 10 bases between them. The CDR3 DNA follows: TGCAGTGCTAGGGGGAGAGGGGAGCAGTACTTC. Translated, it gives CSARGRGEQYF.

The V and J genes are TRBV7-3 and TRBJ2-1; D remains ambiguous. V lost 1 base, J lost 7 bases, and 11 bases lay in between. Germline CDR1 and CDR2: SGHTA and FQGTGA. CDR3 length: 14 amino acids. The CDR3 reads CASSLSIGPNEQFF. The CDR3 DNA is TGTGCCAGCAGCTTAAGTATAGGGCCTAATGAGCAGTTCTTC.

This clonotype was recorded at least ten times. The chain carries TRBV2 and TRBJ2-5; possible D gene TRBD2, 6 bases. The V gene lost 8 bases and the J gene lost 5 bases, with 12 bases spanning the gap. Per germline, CDR1 SNHLY and CDR2 FYNNEI. This CDR3 region has 12 residues. CDR3 loop: CASRFGGETQYF. DNA for the CDR3: TGTGCCAGCCGGTTTGGGGGGGAGACCCAGTACTTC. Full variable domain (remainder filled in from reference TRBV2 and TRBJ2-5): EPEVTQTPSHQVTQMGQEVILRCVPISNHLYFYWYRQILGQKVEFLVSFYNNEISEKSEIFDDQFSVERPDGSNFTLKIRSTKLEDSAMYFCASRFGGETQYFGPGTRLLVL.

This clonotype was counted ten times or more. The V call is TRBV28, the J call TRBJ2-1; 7 bases fit TRBD2. Germline values: CDR1 MDHEN, CDR2 SYDVKM. This CDR3 region has 15 residues. The V segment lost 5 bases and the J segment 3 bases; nucleotides outside the gene matches: 7. CDR3 sequence: CASSEAGLNYNEQFF. DNA of the CDR3: TGTGCCAGCAGTGAAGCGGGACTGAACTACAATGAGCAGTTCTTC. The whole variable domain, filled in from reference TRBV28 and TRBJ2-1, reads DVKVTQSSRYLVKRTGEKVFLECVQDMDHENMFWYRQDPGLGLRLIYFSYDVKMKEKGDIPEGYSVSREKKERFSLILESASTNQTSMYLCASSEAGLNYNEQFFGPGTRLTVL.

This clonotype has a count of ten or more. The rearrangement joins TRBV10-1 to TRBJ2-2; no clear D. Germline V gene data show CDR1 as WNHNN and CDR2 as SYGVQD (reference sequence). The V and J ends lost 2 bases and 5 bases respectively, with 3 bases between them. This CDR3 has 12 amino acids. The CDR3 DNA follows: TGCGCCAGCAGTGAGGGTACCGGGGAGCTGTTTTTT. It yields the protein CASSEGTGELFF.

The rearrangement links TRBV29-1 to TRBJ2-1, with D tentatively TRBD2 (5 bases). Trimming stripped 7 bases from V and 6 bases from J, with 19 bases between. The CDR3 is made up of 14 amino acids. Germline V gives CDR1 SQVTM, CDR2 ANQGSEA. The CDR3 DNA sequence: TGCAGCGCATCCCCGGAGGCCTGGGGCAATGAGCAGTTCTTC. It yields the protein CSASPEAWGNEQFF.

This clonotype occurred many times. V gene TRBV20-1 combines with J gene TRBJ2-1; 10 positions agree with TRBD2. This CDR3 has 16 amino acids. J gave up 3 bases and V 1 base, and 6 bases lay outside the gene matches. CDR1 and CDR2 (germline): DFQATT, SNEGSKA (reference sequence). In DNA form, the CDR3 reads TGCAGTGCTAGAGTAGCGGGAGGTGTCGTCTACAATGAGCAGTTCTTC. Its translation: CSARVAGGVVYNEQFF.

This clonotype has ten or more counts. This rearrangement joins TRBV7-9 to TRBJ2-7; D remains ambiguous. Germline V gives CDR1 SEHNR, CDR2 FQNEAQ (reference sequence). The CDR3 contains 15 residues. The V end was cut by 2 bases, the J end by 2 bases, with 13 bases between. CDR3 DNA: TGTGCCAGCAGCTTAATGGCCGGGTCTACCTACGAGCAGTACTTC. Translating it yields CASSLMAGSTYEQYF.

At least ten counts were recorded for this clonotype. V usage is TRBV28 and J usage is TRBJ1-5; 7 bases map to TRBD1. The CDR3 spans 15 residues. The V segment lost 4 bases and the J segment 7 bases; nucleotides outside the gene matches: 10. The germline gives CDR1 MDHEN, CDR2 SYDVKM. CDR3 sequence: CASSSPRQGRQPQHF. The CDR3 DNA reads as TGTGCCAGCAGTTCCCCTCGACAGGGTCGACAGCCCCAGCATTTT.

This chain uses TRBV2 with TRBJ1-4; 7 bases are a match to TRBD1. Germline V lookup: CDR1 SNHLY, CDR2 FYNNEI. The CDR3 is made up of 14 amino acids. V shed 1 base and J 8 bases; nucleotides not matched to a gene: 4. The CDR3 loop reads CASSEEWTGEKLFF. The CDR3 nucleotides read TGTGCCAGCAGTGAAGAGTGGACAGGAGAAAAACTGTTTTTT.

This clonotype has a single count. The chain joins TRBV9 to TRBJ2-5, with TRBD1 as a possible D gene (5 bases). The CDR3 length is 13 residues. Deletions cut 4 bases from V and 2 bases from J, with 9 bases between. From germline, CDR1 is SGDLS and CDR2 YYNGEE. The CDR3 DNA is TGTGCCAGCAGCCATGACAGTCAAGAGACCCAGTACTTC. It encodes CASSHDSQETQYF.